This T cell receptor beta chain was sequenced during a study of T cell repertoires in breast cancer. Looking at the study overall: Of the approximately 20 tumors, the majority were ER+/PR+. Controls were nine healthy donors.

Paired alpha-beta TCRs of CD8+ T cells were analyzed by expanded emulsion RT-PCR. This clonotype has only a few counts. Germline V lookup: CDR1 LGHDT, CDR2 YNNKEL (reference sequence). The CDR3 sequence is 16 residues long. With 4 bases removed from V and 5 bases from J, the gap between germline ends came to 20 bases. A second nested PCR with blocking oligonucleotides suppressed unpaired genes. Each emulsion RT-PCR held roughly 5,000-270,000 T cells with C-region, Stepout and V-region primers. TCRdb re-called the emulsion pairing reads through MiXCR, storing one row per CDR3 protein. In the table there are several thousand distinct CDR3 sequences, roughly a third of which are singletons.

This chain links TRBV3-1 with TRBJ2-5; a weak D match, TRBD2 (6 bases). The sequencing sample was made of CD8+ T cells. This receptor was identified in a pool of human donors with breast cancer or a healthy control (not recorded which). The CDR3 loop reads CASSLWEERTRETQYF. DNA of the CDR3: TGTGCCAGCAGCCTCTGGGAGGAACGAACGCGGGAGACCCAGTACTTC.